The 20 T cell receptor beta chains below were found in one sample sequenced in a study of CD8+CD57+ T cells in acquired aplastic anemia. The patients chosen for sequencing had shown expansion of CD8+CD57+ cells (detected by flow cytometry). Template material for TCR beta VDJ and CDR3 profiling consisted of genomic DNA. TCRdb re-analysed the reads in MiXCR, keeping a single row per CDR3 protein. This sample has approximately 300,000 distinct CDR3 sequences, with roughly 53% found just once. The sample comprised sorted CD4+, CD8+, or CD8+CD57+ T cells (not recorded which) from PBMCs. Receptors were obtained from a human donor with aplastic anemia.

The CDR3 here is CASIGWQGNGYTF. The CDR3 DNA reads TGCGCCAGCATAGGCTGGCAGGGAAATGGCTACACCTTC. This rearrangement joins TRBV10-1 to TRBJ1-2, with TRBD1 as a possible D gene (5 bases). The germline V gene has CDR1 WNHNN and CDR2 SYGVQD (reference sequence). Trimming shortened V by 7 bases and J by 6 bases, and 15 bases separated the two germline ends. The CDR3 runs 13 residues.

In its sample, this clonotype was seen many times. CDR3 protein: CASSLAQIYGYTF. For the CDR3, the DNA is TGTGCCAGCAGCTTGGCACAGATCTATGGCTACACCTTC. The chain carries TRBV5-6 and TRBJ1-2; no firm D call. The CDR3 is made up of 13 amino acids. Germline values: CDR1 SGHDT, CDR2 YYEEEE. V was clipped by 0 bases and J by 4 bases, with 7 bases between them. Using reference TRBV5-6 and TRBJ1-2 for the parts outside the CDR3, the full variable domain is DAGVTQSPTHLIKTRGQQVTLRCSPKSGHDTVSWYQQALGQGPQFIFQYYEEEERQRGNFPDRFSGHQFPNYSSELNVNALLLGDSALYLCASSLAQIYGYTFGSGTRLTVV.

Remarks on this clonotype: At one end the junction does not follow the germline gene, possibly because of a read error. The chain uses TRBV20-1 and TRBJ2-1; maybe TRBD1 (8 bases). CDR3 length equals 18 residues. Germline V lookup: CDR1 DFQATT, CDR2 SNEGSKA (reference sequence). In DNA form, the CDR3 reads TGCAGCGCTACGGGGGGACAGGCCACCTACCTTTCCTACAATGAGCAGTTCTTC. Its protein product is CSATGGQATYLSYNEQFF.

The chain links TRBV4-3 to TRBJ1-6; D gene uncertain. The CDR3 sequence is 15 residues long. V was clipped by 1 base and J by 9 bases, with 13 bases between them. Germline V gene sequence: CDR1 LGHNA, CDR2 YSLEER. CDR3 sequence (DNA): TGCGCCAGCAGCCAAGTGACGGTCCTAGGTTCACCCCTCCACTTT. It codes for CASSQVTVLGSPLHF.

The chain joins TRBV12-3 or TRBV12-4 to TRBJ2-5; 11 nucleotides line up with TRBD2. Trimming at V came to 6 bases and at J to 9 bases, leaving 12 bases not matched to a gene. This CDR3 has 15 amino acids. CDR3 bases: TGTGCCAGCAGGACTAGCGGGGCTCCTGAGTTGGCCCAGTACTTC. This gives the protein CASRTSGAPELAQYF.

V gene TRBV12-3 or TRBV12-4 combines with J gene TRBJ1-2, with TRBD1 as a possible D gene (5 bases). The V end lost 5 bases, the J end lost 3 bases, and 10 bases lay between the germline ends. CDR3 length equals 13 residues. The CDR3 reads CASSRDFYYGYTF. The CDR3 DNA reads as TGTGCCAGCAGTAGGGACTTTTACTATGGCTACACCTTC.

To note about this clonotype: In this CDR3 the conserved last residue, phenylalanine or tryptophan, is missing, so a read error is likely. V and J are TRBV7-3 and TRBJ2-7, with D possibly being TRBD2 (5 bases). The CDR3 covers 14 residues. Trimming cost V 5 bases and J 2 bases, with 13 bases left between them. Germline values: CDR1 SGHTA, CDR2 FQGTGA. CDR3 DNA sequence: TGTGCCAGCAGCGATCCTAGCCGACCCTACGAGCAGTACTCC. This sequence encodes CASSDPSRPYEQYS.

The chain carries TRBV7-9 and TRBJ2-7, with D uncertain. V was shortened by 1 base and J by 1 base, with 14 bases between the two germline ends. CDR1 and CDR2 from the germline V gene are SEHNR and FQNEAQ (reference sequence). This CDR3 spans 16 amino acids. Here the CDR3 reads CASSLDRSLNSYEQYF. As DNA, the CDR3 is TGTGCCAGCAGCTTAGATCGCTCGCTAAATTCCTACGAGCAGTACTTC.

The J gene is TRBJ2-7, the V gene TRBV4-1; 10 nucleotides match TRBD2. Per the germline V gene, CDR1 is MGHRA and CDR2 is YSYEKL. CDR3 size: 16 residues. J lost 4 bases, V lost 1 base, and 7 bases had no gene match. This chain's CDR3 is CASSQVPPSGRYEQYF. The CDR3 DNA reads as TGCGCCAGCAGCCAAGTACCCCCTAGCGGGAGATACGAGCAGTACTTC.

This clonotype was seen more than once but under ten times. J is TRBJ1-6 and V is TRBV5-6, with D hard to call. CDR1 and CDR2 from the germline V gene are SGHDT and YYEEEE. The V end lost 3 bases, the J end lost 5 bases, and 9 bases lay between the germline ends. This CDR3 is built from 14 residues. The CDR3 protein is CASSSTADNSPLHF. The CDR3, as DNA: TGTGCCAGCAGCTCTACAGCTGATAATTCACCCCTCCACTTT.

This sequence joins TRBV2 and TRBJ2-7; 11 bases align to TRBD2. The J call may be mistaken, given a closer DNA end match to TRBJ2-5. The CDR3 contains 14 residues. CDR1 is SNHLY, CDR2 FYNNEI, per germline. CDR3 in amino acids: CASYRLAGQETQYF. The CDR3 DNA reads TGTGCCAGCTACAGACTAGCGGGACAAGAGACCCAGTACTTC.

The CDR3 nucleotides are TGTGCCAGCATCTACGGATCGAACACTGAAGCTTTCTTT. Translated: CASIYGSNTEAFF. This chain uses TRBV6-6 with TRBJ1-1, with D hard to call. The CDR3 consists of 13 residues. Trimming removed 7 bases from V and 1 base from J, with 10 bases in between. CDR1 and CDR2 (germline): MNHNY, SVGAGI (reference sequence).

This clonotype was seen more than once but under ten times. The chain is built from TRBV19 and TRBJ2-5; 9 bases agree with TRBD2. Per the germline V gene, CDR1 is LNHDA and CDR2 is SQIVND (reference sequence). Unmatched junction bases numbered 17, after V lost 7 bases and J lost 5 bases. The CDR3 covers 17 residues. The CDR3 DNA sequence: TGTGCCAGTACCCTTTCTGGATTAGCGGGGGACCTGGAGACCCAGTACTTC. This sequence encodes CASTLSGLAGDLETQYF.

The chain employs TRBV15 and TRBJ2-2; D tentatively reads TRBD1 or TRBD2 (5 bases each). Germline CDR1 and CDR2: LNHNV and YYDKDF (reference sequence). Trimming left V 8 bases short and J 2 bases short, with 12 bases between. The CDR3 spans 14 residues. CDR3 sequence reads: CATEGQVNTGELFF. DNA for the CDR3: TGTGCCACCGAGGGGCAGGTTAACACCGGGGAGCTGTTTTTT.

This chain connects TRBV4-1 to TRBJ2-1, with a possible D match to TRBD2 (6 bases). The CDR3 is 13 residues long. CDR1 is MGHRA, CDR2 YSYEKL, per germline. Trimming stripped 3 bases from V and 8 bases from J, with 11 bases between. The CDR3 DNA sequence: TGCGCCAGCAGCCATGCGGGGAGCGATGAGCAGTTCTTC. It specifies CASSHAGSDEQFF.

A remark on this clonotype: A much larger clone differs from this one at a single base, so this may be a read error. V gene TRBV27 combines with J gene TRBJ2-7; tentatively, D is TRBD1 or TRBD2 (5 bases each). Germline-derived CDR1 and CDR2 are MNHEY and SMNVEV (reference sequence). The CDR3 runs 15 residues. The V and J ends lost 6 bases and 0 bases respectively, with 15 bases between them. The CDR3 protein is CASSASAGSSYEQYF. CDR3 DNA: TGTGCCAGCAGCGCCTCGGCAGGGAGCTCCTACGAGCAGTACTTC.

The chain joins TRBV9 to TRBJ2-6; TRBD2 matches at 8 bases. Germline V gene data show CDR1 as SGDLS and CDR2 as YYNGEE. This CDR3 is 17 amino acids long. The ends lost 3 bases at V and 3 bases at J; junction bases unmatched: 8. DNA of the CDR3: TGTGCCAGCAGCGAGCCCCGGGGGGGGCGTGGGGCCAACGTCCTGACTTTC. It specifies CASSEPRGGRGANVLTF.

To note about this clonotype: One junction end does not reproduce the germline sequence, and a read error may be involved. The V gene is TRBV25-1, the J gene TRBJ2-3, with a weak D call TRBD2 (6 bases). This CDR3 is built from 14 residues. Germline CDR1 MGHDK, CDR2 SYGVNS. The CDR3 DNA is TGTGCCGGCAGTAGGAGGGGAGGAACAGATACGCAGTATTTT. Translation gives CAGSRRGGTDTQYF.

The chain carries TRBV19 and TRBJ2-7, with 7 bases aligning to TRBD1. V was clipped by 7 bases and J by 2 bases; unmatched bases: 8. The CDR3 runs to 14 residues. Germline CDR1 and CDR2: LNHDA and SQIVND (reference sequence). This CDR3 is CASKFGDSAYEQYF. The CDR3 nucleotides read TGTGCCAGTAAATTTGGGGACAGTGCCTACGAGCAGTACTTC.

This clonotype was picked up many times. This chain connects TRBV5-1 to TRBJ1-2; no firm D call. With 7 bases removed from V and 5 bases from J, the gap between germline ends came to 15 bases. CDR3 length equals 13 residues. From germline, CDR1 is SGHRS and CDR2 YFSETQ. CDR3 in DNA: TGCGCCAGCTGTCCTTCCGGTTTATATGGCTACACCTTC. Protein: CASCPSGLYGYTF.